The sequence of this T cell receptor (beta chain) was determined in a study of naive and memory T cell subsets. Whole-study findings and limits: Activation and differentiation may alter RNA-based TCR counts. Especially in CD8 cells, naive repertoires contained a few larger clonotypes, possibly CD45RA-re-expressing memory cells. In naive cells, over 95% of TCR sequences were seen only once.

Points on this clonotype: Its antigen is unknown.

Germline loops: CDR1 DFQATT, CDR2 SNEGSKA (reference sequence). V dropped 3 bases and J dropped 5 bases, with 10 bases sitting between them. The CDR3 is 13 residues long. Both TRBC1 and TRBC2 were covered by a beta constant-region primer of two equimolar oligonucleotides. Four rounds of PCR amplified the ligated cDNA using nested alpha and beta constant-region primers plus SP2. Via MiXCR, TCRdb re-called the UMI-ligation and nested PCR reads, giving one row per CDR3 protein. The profile shows roughly 150,000 distinct CDR3 sequences, roughly 23% of them singletons. The chain has TRBV20-1 and TRBJ2-2; D perhaps matches TRBD2 (5 bases). Sequences were obtained from naive CD4+ T cells from blood. This sequence originates from a human donor in good health. This CDR3 reads CSARDLRTGELFF. CDR3 bases: TGCAGTGCTAGGGACTTAAGGACCGGGGAGCTGTTTTTT.